Detailed here is one TCR beta chain. Looked up from germline, CDR1 is SGHDT and CDR2 is YYEEEE. The V end was cut by 0 bases, the J end by 8 bases, with 17 bases between. The CDR3 covers 15 residues. The PCR was carried out with 60 Vbeta primers and 13 Jbeta primers. Profiling relied on immunoSEQ multiplex PCR, and the TCRdb table lists in-frame clones only, not all of them. The data contain more than 110,000 clones, 55% to 80% of them singletons. This sample is part of a study of cytomegalovirus exposure and HLA in healthy donors. The wider study: Caucasian-associated ancestry cluster membership applied to approximately 80% of 300 to 450 genotyped donors.

Sequencing used PBMCs. This chain uses TRBV5-6 with TRBJ1-2; a possible D gene is TRBD1 (6 bases). The receptor comes from a woman in her 40s in good health and CMV-seronegative. The CDR3 bases are TGTGCCAGCAGCTTGGGGTCGGCAGGGGCGTACGGCTACACCTTC. Translating it yields CASSLGSAGAYGYTF.